Presented here are 14 T cell receptor beta chains from one specimen sequenced in a study of low-dose radiotherapy and immunotherapy resistance in tumors (dated by TCRdb to the early 2020s). The sequencer was an Illumina HiSeq 2500. To make first-strand cDNA, Superscript III was used along with a set of TRAV- and TRBV-specific primers so that both the TCRalpha and TCRbeta chains were covered. TCRs were amplified with Phusion for around 19 PCR cycles, with a constant-region primer paired with the adapter attached to the V primers. In TCRdb, the public reads were trimmed at Q25 with fastp and aligned with MiXCR, with productive beta chains retained. Rows matching on CDR3 protein sequence are summarized as one entry with the most common DNA and genes. Counted in this sample were 60,000 to 90,000 distinct CDR3 sequences; around 32% of them appeared once. Roughly 11% of the sample is held by the ten biggest clonotypes.

The label giving this sample's time point can be read as: before trial treatment. This specimen consisted of PBMCs, obtained before treatment. These receptors came from a female donor with ovarian cancer.

For the CDR3, the DNA is TGTGCCAGCAGTTGGGGGAACGAGCAGTACTTC. It specifies CASSWGNEQYF. This chain connects TRBV27 to TRBJ2-7, with D perhaps given as TRBD1 or TRBD2 (5 bases each). Germline V gene lookup returns CDR1 MNHEY and CDR2 SMNVEV (reference sequence). Deletions cut 4 bases from V and 5 bases from J, with 6 bases between. The CDR3 consists of 11 residues.

This clonotype was picked up many times. V gene TRBV7-2 combines with J gene TRBJ2-6; D remains unclear. V was clipped by 5 bases and J by 0 bases, with 8 bases between them. The CDR3 totals 15 residues. The V gene's germline CDR1 is SGHTA and CDR2 FQGNSA. This chain's CDR3 is CASSPSVSGANVLTF. DNA for the CDR3: TGTGCCAGCAGCCCAAGCGTCTCTGGGGCCAACGTCCTGACTTTC.

This clonotype was seen ten or more times. This sequence joins TRBV4-1 and TRBJ2-1; either TRBD1 or TRBD2 may fit D (5 bases each). V gave up 5 bases and J gave up 3 bases, with 20 bases separating them. CDR3 size: 17 residues. In germline, CDR1 is MGHRA, CDR2 YSYEKL. The CDR3 reads CASSNTRTGPVYNEQFF. In DNA form, the CDR3 reads TGCGCCAGCAGCAACACCCGCACGGGGCCAGTCTACAATGAGCAGTTCTTC.

This clonotype was picked up many times. The J gene is TRBJ2-7, the V gene TRBV6-2 or TRBV6-3, with a possible D match to TRBD2 (5 bases). CDR1 and CDR2 from the germline V gene are MNHEY and SVGEGT. There are 15 residues in the CDR3. V dropped 0 bases and J dropped 4 bases, with 13 bases sitting between them. Here the CDR3 reads CASSYSGNSGYEQYF. In nucleotides, the CDR3 is TGTGCCAGCAGTTACTCGGGGAATTCGGGGTACGAGCAGTACTTC.

The chain couples TRBV5-1 to TRBJ2-3; 9 bases are shared with TRBD2. Germline trimming cut 6 bases from V and 4 bases from J; bases unmatched to any gene: 3. This CDR3 contains 13 residues. In germline, CDR1 is SGHRS, CDR2 YFSETQ. CDR3 loop: CASKAGGPDTQYF. The CDR3 bases are TGCGCCAGCAAGGCGGGGGGGCCAGATACGCAGTATTTT.

The chain combines TRBV10-3 with TRBJ2-3, with 9 bases that match TRBD1. This CDR3 contains 14 residues. V was pared by 11 bases and J by 0 bases, with 6 bases of the junction left unmatched. CDR1 and CDR2 (germline): ENHRY, SYGVKD. The CDR3 nucleotides are TGTGCCGCCGGGACAGGGTCTAGCACAGATACGCAGTATTTT. It codes for CAAGTGSSTDTQYF.

This clonotype showed up many times. The J gene is TRBJ2-7, the V gene TRBV4-3; the D gene is possibly TRBD1 (5 bases). The CDR3 sequence is 15 residues long. Trimming removed 1 base at V and 0 bases at J, with 10 bases between. Per germline, CDR1 LGHNA and CDR2 YSLEER. The CDR3 protein is CASSQVGADSYEQYF. In DNA form, the CDR3 reads TGCGCCAGCAGCCAAGTTGGGGCCGACTCCTACGAGCAGTACTTC.

V gene TRBV9 combines with J gene TRBJ1-2; D remains ambiguous. CDR1 is SGDLS, CDR2 YYNGEE, per germline. With 0 bases removed from V and 8 bases from J, the gap between germline ends came to 11 bases. The CDR3 extends over 13 amino acids. CDR3: CASSVATGIGYTF. In DNA form, the CDR3 reads TGTGCCAGCAGCGTAGCTACCGGGATAGGCTACACCTTC.

This clonotype has a count of ten or more. The CDR3 here is CASSGQGSTYNEQFF. The CDR3 coding sequence is TGTGCCAGCAGCGGGCAGGGGTCAACCTACAATGAGCAGTTCTTC. V and J are TRBV9 and TRBJ2-1; a weak D match, TRBD1 (6 bases). Deletions cut 3 bases from V and 2 bases from J, with 12 bases between. CDR1 and CDR2 (germline): SGDLS, YYNGEE. CDR3 length: 15 residues.

The rearrangement joins TRBV9 to TRBJ1-1; no clear D gene. CDR3 size: 16 residues. V shed 5 bases and J shed 1 base, with 18 bases lying between them. Germline CDR1 is SGDLS and CDR2 is YYNGEE. CDR3 residues: CASRERASGGNTEAFF. The CDR3 nucleotides are TGTGCCAGCAGGGAACGGGCCTCCGGTGGGAACACTGAAGCTTTCTTT.

The chain joins TRBV3-1 to TRBJ1-1; D possibly corresponds to TRBD1 (5 bases). The CDR3 has 15 residues. Trimming took 4 bases from V and 4 from J, leaving 16 bases between them. Germline loops: CDR1 LGHDT, CDR2 YNNKEL (reference sequence). Here the CDR3 reads CASSPRHAGGTEAFF. The CDR3 DNA reads as TGTGCCAGCAGCCCCCGACACGCCGGGGGCACTGAAGCTTTCTTT.

The V and J genes are TRBV7-4 and TRBJ2-2, with D tentatively TRBD1 (6 bases). The V gene's germline CDR1 is SGHVT and CDR2 SQSDAQ. Between the trimmed V and J ends, which lost 5 bases and 8 bases, there was a span of 12 bases. The CDR3 runs to 13 residues. The CDR3 reads CASSMDRIGELFF. DNA of the CDR3: TGTGCCAGCAGCATGGACAGAATTGGGGAGCTGTTTTTT.

The chain links TRBV7-2 to TRBJ2-1; 13 nucleotides align to TRBD2. J was trimmed by 7 bases and V by 5 bases; bases with no gene match: 5. The V gene's germline CDR1 is SGHTA and CDR2 FQGNSA. The CDR3 runs to 15 residues. This chain's CDR3 is CASSGTSGRVNEQFF. The CDR3 bases are TGTGCCAGCAGCGGTACTAGCGGGAGGGTAAATGAGCAGTTCTTC.

This clonotype was observed at least ten times. V usage is TRBV24-1 and J usage is TRBJ2-3; D tentatively reads TRBD1 or TRBD2 (6 bases each). This CDR3 has 16 amino acids. CDR1 KGHDR and CDR2 SFDVKD come from the germline V gene. V was clipped by 3 bases and J by 4 bases, with 16 bases between them. CDR3 bases: TGTGCCACCAGTGATCCCGGGTCCGGGGGCGCAGATACGCAGTATTTT. It codes for CATSDPGSGGADTQYF.